A single sample is the source of the 20 T cell receptor beta chains below, sequenced in a study of early T cells in non-severe SARS-CoV-2 infection. TCRdb fed the 5' RACE reads into MiXCR, producing one record per CDR3 protein. The top ten clones hold around 4.6% of a sample with tens of thousands of distinct CDR3 sequences, 10% to 15% of them seen once. Sequencing was carried out using whole blood. The receptors stem from an adult who was a healthcare worker with PCR-confirmed SARS-CoV-2 infection or an uninfected control (not recorded which).

The rearrangement links TRBV12-3 or TRBV12-4 to TRBJ2-7, with D perhaps matching TRBD1 (5 bases). The CDR3 consists of 11 residues. The V end was cut by 6 bases, the J end by 8 bases, with 11 bases between. This chain's CDR3 is CASRYDSKQYF. Here the CDR3 DNA reads TGTGCCAGCAGGTATGACAGTAAGCAGTACTTC.

This clonotype was counted ten times or more. The chain employs TRBV7-2 and TRBJ1-4; 7 nucleotides line up with TRBD1. The CDR3 has 16 residues. V trimming: 3 bases; J trimming: 3 bases; junction bases outside the gene matches: 7. The germline gives CDR1 SGHTA, CDR2 FQGNSA. CDR3 nucleotides: TGTGCCAGCAGCTTCCATAGACAGGGTGCTAATGAAAAACTGTTTTTT. It encodes CASSFHRQGANEKLFF.

This clonotype was seen a handful of times. This chain uses TRBV12-3 or TRBV12-4 with TRBJ2-7; weak D call: TRBD1 (6 bases). The ends were cut back, 3 bases at V and 4 bases at J, with 10 bases in the middle. This CDR3 contains 13 residues. Here the CDR3 DNA reads TGTGCCAGCAGTTTCACAGGGAATTACGAGCAGTACTTC. It yields the protein CASSFTGNYEQYF.

This clonotype was seen repeatedly, ten times or more. The rearrangement links TRBV28 to TRBJ2-1; D is unresolved. In germline, CDR1 is MDHEN, CDR2 SYDVKM. V lost 5 bases and J 5 bases, leaving 7 bases between the germline ends. This CDR3 region has 12 residues. The DNA of the CDR3 is TGTGCCAGCAGTCCGATAAACAATGAGCAGTTCTTC. Encoded protein: CASSPINNEQFF.

This clonotype has a handful of counts. The chain carries TRBV20-1 and TRBJ2-4; D perhaps matches TRBD1 (5 bases). The CDR3 is 14 residues long. Germline CDR1 is DFQATT and CDR2 is SNEGSKA (reference sequence). The germline V and J ends were trimmed by 0 bases and 7 bases, with 13 bases remaining between them. The CDR3 nucleotides read TGCAGTGCTAGAGATCCCCAGGGAAGGAACATTCAGTACTTC. It yields the protein CSARDPQGRNIQYF.

This clonotype was seen repeatedly, ten times or more. This chain joins TRBV20-1 and TRBJ2-1; D perhaps matches TRBD2 (7 bases). Germline CDR1 reads DFQATT; CDR2 reads SNEGSKA (reference sequence). The CDR3 consists of 15 residues. CDR3 nucleotides: TGCAGCTCGACTCTTAGGGGGGGCTCCTACAATGAGCAGTTCTTC. As protein: CSSTLRGGSYNEQFF.

This clonotype was detected many times. This chain connects TRBV5-1 to TRBJ1-1, with 10 bases matching TRBD1. V shed 4 bases, J shed 2 bases, and the junction held 8 bases outside the gene matches. CDR3 length: 16 amino acids. Per germline, CDR1 SGHRS and CDR2 YFSETQ. CDR3 in amino acids: CASSHGTGVRNTEAFF. CDR3 coding DNA: TGCGCCAGCAGCCACGGGACAGGGGTTCGCAACACTGAAGCTTTCTTT.

Many counts were recorded for this clonotype. The chain's CDR3 is CASSQDRGDEQYF. The CDR3 coding sequence is TGCGCCAGCAGCCAAGATCGAGGGGACGAGCAGTACTTC. The rearrangement uses TRBV4-3 and TRBJ2-7; TRBD1 or TRBD2 may be the D gene (5 bases each). The CDR3 loop spans 13 amino acids. CDR1 is LGHNA and CDR2 is YSLEER in the germline V gene. The ends were cut back, 0 bases at V and 5 bases at J, with 8 bases in the middle.

This clonotype was detected ten times or more. The genes are TRBV9 and TRBJ1-2, with 8 bases aligning to TRBD1. With V trimmed by 0 bases and J by 4 bases, 8 bases remained unmatched. The germline V gene encodes CDR1 SGDLS and CDR2 YYNGEE. The CDR3 totals 16 residues. This CDR3 is CASSVEAGGAGYGYTF. In DNA form, the CDR3 reads TGTGCCAGCAGCGTAGAGGCAGGGGGCGCCGGCTATGGCTACACCTTC.

This clonotype was recorded at least ten times. The chain carries TRBV5-4 and TRBJ2-2, with 10 bases matching TRBD2. V lost 4 bases, J lost 2 bases, and 11 bases stayed unmatched. This CDR3 comprises 18 residues. Germline CDR1 and CDR2: SGHNT and YYREEE (reference sequence). This CDR3 reads CASSTKAGLATNTGELFF. The DNA of the CDR3 is TGTGCCAGCAGCACCAAAGCGGGACTAGCGACCAACACCGGGGAGCTGTTTTTT.

This clonotype was observed a few times. V usage is TRBV5-6 and J usage is TRBJ2-1; D gene ambiguous. Germline lookup yields CDR1 SGHDT and CDR2 YYEEEE. The CDR3 loop spans 12 amino acids. The germline V and J ends were trimmed by 0 bases and 8 bases, with 6 bases remaining between them. In DNA, the CDR3 is TGTGCCAGCAGCTTGGACCTCGATGAGCAGTTCTTC. The encoded protein is CASSLDLDEQFF.

V usage is TRBV5-4 and J usage is TRBJ1-5; D is perhaps TRBD1 (5 bases). The CDR3 contains 14 residues. Trimming removed 4 bases from V and 4 bases from J, with 12 bases in between. Germline assignment: CDR1 SGHNT and CDR2 YYREEE (reference sequence). The CDR3 spells CASSAGGANQPQHF. CDR3 nucleotide sequence: TGTGCCAGCAGCGCCGGCGGGGCAAATCAGCCCCAGCATTTT.

This clonotype was observed a handful of times. CDR3 residues: CASGPLAPNTEAFF. The CDR3, as DNA: TGTGCTAGTGGTCCCCTGGCCCCGAACACTGAAGCTTTCTTT. The chain links TRBV12-5 to TRBJ1-1, with D unresolved. The CDR3 loop spans 14 amino acids. In germline, CDR1 is LGHNT, CDR2 FRNRAP. V lost 5 bases and J 1 base, leaving 11 bases between the germline ends.

The sample holds many counts of this clonotype. The chain is built from TRBV11-3 and TRBJ2-3; TRBD2 agrees at 11 bases. V lost 4 bases and J lost 0; bases outside the gene matches: 3. Germline values: CDR1 SGHNT, CDR2 YENEEA. The CDR3 has 16 amino acids. This CDR3 reads CASSSPSGGSTDTQYF. DNA of the CDR3: TGTGCCAGCAGCTCTCCTAGCGGGGGGAGCACAGATACGCAGTATTTT.

This clonotype was picked up a small number of times. The chain joins TRBV11-2 to TRBJ2-2, with 7 bases fitting TRBD1. The CDR3 spans 17 residues. Germline lookup yields CDR1 SGHAT and CDR2 FQNNGV. The J segment lost 8 bases and the V segment lost 6 bases, leaving 18 bases of the junction unmatched. CDR3 sequence reads: CASRRSPGQTIPGELFF. Here the CDR3 DNA reads TGTGCCAGCAGACGCTCCCCGGGACAGACAATCCCGGGGGAGCTGTTTTTT.

For this clonotype: Possible read error: a much larger clone is one base away. The gene calls are TRBV20-1 and TRBJ2-1; TRBD1 might be the D (6 bases). The CDR3 has 14 residues. V lost 5 bases and J 10 bases, leaving 21 bases between the germline ends. The V gene's germline CDR1 is DFQATT and CDR2 SNEGSKA (reference sequence). The DNA for the CDR3 is TGCAGTGCTGCGTCCAGATCAGGGGCCAGGGAGCAGTTCTTC. This codes for CSAASRSGAREQFF.

This clonotype was counted at least ten times. The V gene is TRBV5-1, the J gene TRBJ2-2; no clear D. Germline V CDR1 and CDR2: SGHRS, YFSETQ. CDR3 length: 14 amino acids. Trimming took 2 bases from V and 1 from J, leaving 6 bases between them. The CDR3 spells CASSLDWNTGELFF. For the CDR3, the DNA is TGCGCCAGCAGCTTAGATTGGAACACCGGGGAGCTGTTTTTT.

V is TRBV13 and J is TRBJ2-2; 9 bases match TRBD1. The CDR3 spans 14 residues. Germline trimming cut 5 bases from V and 6 bases from J; bases unmatched to any gene: 4. Germline V gene data show CDR1 as PRHDT and CDR2 as FYEKMQ (reference sequence). In nucleotides, the CDR3 is TGTGCCAGCAGCCGGACAGGGGCCGCCGGGGAGCTGTTTTTT. This sequence encodes CASSRTGAAGELFF.

This clonotype was recorded at least ten times. This sequence joins TRBV7-6 and TRBJ1-5; 7 bases agree with TRBD1. Trimming cost V 5 bases and J 7 bases; bases outside gene matches: 17. Germline CDR1 and CDR2: SGHVS and FNYEAQ. CDR3 length: 17 amino acids. The CDR3 region has the DNA TGTGCCAGCAGCGTTTCAATCCCCGGGACAGAACTCCAGCCCCAGCATTTT. The encoded protein is CASSVSIPGTELQPQHF.

This clonotype was observed a few times. The chain couples TRBV4-3 to TRBJ2-3, with 7 bases identical to TRBD2. Per germline, CDR1 LGHNA and CDR2 YSLEER. This CDR3 has 17 amino acids. The V and J ends lost 4 bases and 2 bases, in that order; junction bases with no gene match: 12. The chain's CDR3 is CASSRRGLDPSTDTQYF. In DNA form, the CDR3 reads TGCGCCAGCAGCCGCCGTGGACTAGACCCCTCCACAGATACGCAGTATTTT.